The sequence of this T cell receptor (beta chain) was determined in a study of spatial heterogeneity in lung cancer. Study-level findings and limits: Mutation tallies in tumors tracked expanded intratumoral alpha and beta TCR counts.

The V and J ends lost 2 bases and 1 base, in that order; junction bases with no gene match: 5. CDR1 and CDR2 from the germline V gene are MNHEY and SVGEGT. The CDR3 runs 16 residues. As regards this clonotype: Its antigen is undetermined.

Every individual TCR cDNA molecule carried its own unique molecular identifier, which allowed correction of PCR and sequencing errors. MiXCR, run by TCRdb on the 5' RACE reads, gives a single entry per CDR3 protein. Of 15,000 to 20,000 distinct CDR3 sequences in the sample, roughly 7% are singletons; the top ten hold 20% to 25%. Time point reported: sample taken at primary tumor resection. Specimen: lung tumor tissue, collected at surgery. This chain links TRBV6-2 or TRBV6-3 with TRBJ2-5; TRBD2 matches 9 bases. This TCR was sampled from a female donor with early-stage non-small cell lung cancer. This CDR3 is CASSYMRGGLQETQYF. CDR3 coding DNA: TGTGCCAGCAGTTACATGCGGGGGGGACTCCAAGAGACCCAGTACTTC.